This entry concerns a single T cell receptor (beta chain). Its specificity is unknown. The sample's treatment: oral pan-JAK inhibitor, 5-10 mg twice daily. After isolation, RNA underwent reverse transcription to generate cDNA as the sequencing template. This table comes from immunoSEQ multiplex PCR, and its TCRdb copy is limited to in-frame clones, with some not included. This sample has about 120,000 clones, with roughly 57% found just once. The data belong to a study of CD8+ T cells in alopecia areata. Overall study results and limits: Many expanded lesional clones persisted in scalp and blood during tofacitinib treatment.

Germline V gene lookup returns CDR1 SGHDT and CDR2 YYEEEE. The CDR3 contains 14 residues. Unmatched junction bases numbered 4, after V lost 3 bases and J lost 5 bases. The sample in question was CD4+ T cells sorted from blood, obtained at week 4, from a patient treated with tofacitinib. V is TRBV5-6 and J is TRBJ2-5; 10 nucleotides match TRBD1. This TCR was sampled from a human donor with alopecia areata. The CDR3 here is CASSSTGGGETQYF. CDR3 coding DNA: TGTGCCAGCAGCTCGACAGGGGGCGGGGAGACCCAGTACTTC.